This T cell receptor (beta chain) was captured in a study of shared clonotypes between healthy human individuals. Germline CDR1 is MNHNY and CDR2 is SVGAGI (reference sequence). With V trimmed by 7 bases and J by 3 bases, 6 bases remained unmatched. The CDR3 has 14 residues. Some clones are missing from TCRdb's copy, which holds only in-frame ones; the method was immunoSEQ multiplex PCR. Among over a million clones, 75% to 80% were seen once, and the ten largest hold about 0.52%. The chain combines TRBV6-6 with TRBJ2-3, with 8 bases aligning to TRBD2. The sequencing sample was made of memory CD4+ T cells from PBMCs. Subset denoted: CD45RA-negative fraction. The source is a man aged 18-30 years in good health. Some clones in this sample may be carry-over from other donors' samples. As DNA, the CDR3 is TGTGCCAGCAACGTAGGCGGGAGGACAGATACGCAGTATTTT. Amino acids: CASNVGGRTDTQYF.